This T cell receptor beta chain emerged from a study of T cell repertoires in cytomegalovirus infection (dated by TCRdb to 2018 to 2020). Regarding the research as a whole: Donor HLA type was relevant to the analysis, as public TCR beta signatures indicated carriage of CMV infection together with the matching HLA type. What the work shows at the level of the full study, not this receptor alone: In both this cohort and an independent roughly 350-donor cohort, the cumulative frequency of public TCR beta family members distinguished carriers of CMV infection plus the relevant HLA type. The ex vivo response was dominated by HLA-C-restricted CMV-specific TCR beta clonotypes, and the single most frequent clonotype in two of eight donors was supplied by these HLA-C-restricted clonotypes.

Data came from an Illumina HiSeq 1500. TCRdb trimmed the raw reads at Q25, called clones with MiXCR and kept productive beta chains. Duplicate CDR3 protein sequences are folded into a single record with the most common DNA and genes. The sample data list some 450,000 distinct CDR3 sequences, and approximately 32% of these were observed just once. The ten largest clones capture roughly 13% of the sample. This clonotype was observed at least ten times. Its target antigen remains unknown. Within one base of it there is no much larger clone, and no base qualities were kept. Sequences were obtained from PBMCs. The source is a human donor in good health (CMV status not recorded). Some clones in this sample may be carry-over from other donors' samples.

The DNA sequence is as follows: TGTGCCAGCAGCCCCCGGCTAGCGGGGGGTGAAGAGACCCAGTACTTC. Translation gives CASSPRLAGGEETQYF. The chain is made from TRBV7-8 and TRBJ2-5; TRBD2 aligns with 11 central bases. The CDR1 and CDR2 encoded by the germline V gene are SGHVS and FQNEAQ. Reading from cysteine to phenylalanine, the CDR3 counts 16 amino acids. Only the CDR3 DNA is retained, 48 bases long and in frame from the first base. The junction shows trimming of 5 bases on V and 3 bases on J, and the gene matches do not reach 8 bases of it.